This T cell receptor beta chain was recorded in a study of blood T cell repertoires in COVID-19 (dated by TCRdb to 2020 to 2022). Concerning the study at large: Collaborator samples came from the United States, Italy and Spain and covered acute and convalescent phases of COVID-19. The samples were drawn from the first 160 participants of the ongoing ImmuneRACE study and from some 1,300 subjects provided by 6 global collaborators. The prospective study material was composed of cDNA or gDNA derived from T cells, B-cell-depleted T cells, or PBMCs. Where available, HLA class I and class II types were taken from metadata supplied by the sample provider and were not determined by assay-based typing. Subjects who had been exposed to COVID-19, were actively infected with it, or had recovered from it provided the deeply sampled blood TCRbeta repertoires that made up the dataset. The repertoires were made available in a free public database intended to serve as a resource for research on the immune response to SARS-CoV-2. Sample metadata almost always included a de-identified subject ID, COVID-19 status, age in years and sex.

About this clone itself: The antigen it binds to is not known. One base away there is no much larger clone; base qualities are not given.

Each collaborating institution followed its own protocols to collect whole blood in K2EDTA tubes. Collaborator samples were shipped for TCRbeta analysis as frozen whole blood, isolated PBMCs, or DNA extracted from either sample type. The immunoSEQ Assay, a bias-controlled multiplex PCR, was used to amplify TCRbeta CDR3 regions from genomic DNA. Processing in the source paper ran as follows. The number of nucleated cells in each sample was estimated from the amplification of reference gene primers within the assay. To quantify the absolute abundance of each unique TCRbeta CDR3 rearrangement, sequence reads were collapsed and filtered. For each sample, productive Simpson clonality was calculated as the square root of Simpson's diversity index across productive rearrangements. The table was pulled from immuneACCESS by TCRdb, which kept in-frame rearrangements only. Such tables lose some clones; where checked, under half of the loss comes from unresolved V genes, and the rest has no known cause. That table furnishes V, J and clone size, whereas the DNA furnished D and trimming. For this sample the table gives some 380,000 clones, of which approximately 80% were detected only once. Of the sample, about 1% is held by the ten largest clones.

Broad study findings and their caveats: Clinical and demographic metadata were provided uncurated, with the amount varying by source and participant.

Sequencing input: peripheral blood. The origin of this receptor is a human donor with acute or convalescent COVID-19. The donor label of this sample is uncertain.

The nucleotide sequence reads TGTGCCAGCAGGACAGGTTACTATGGCTACACCTTC. Its protein product is CASRTGYYGYTF. The sequence links TRBV2 to TRBJ1-2, with a tentative D gene TRBD1 over 6 matching bases. At the junction V is shortened by 6 bases and J by 3 bases, with 8 bases in between. For CDR1 and CDR2, the germline V gene lists SNHLY and FYNNEI. From the cysteine through the phenylalanine, the CDR3 covers 12 amino acids. Only CDR3 DNA is held: 36 bases, read in frame from base 1.